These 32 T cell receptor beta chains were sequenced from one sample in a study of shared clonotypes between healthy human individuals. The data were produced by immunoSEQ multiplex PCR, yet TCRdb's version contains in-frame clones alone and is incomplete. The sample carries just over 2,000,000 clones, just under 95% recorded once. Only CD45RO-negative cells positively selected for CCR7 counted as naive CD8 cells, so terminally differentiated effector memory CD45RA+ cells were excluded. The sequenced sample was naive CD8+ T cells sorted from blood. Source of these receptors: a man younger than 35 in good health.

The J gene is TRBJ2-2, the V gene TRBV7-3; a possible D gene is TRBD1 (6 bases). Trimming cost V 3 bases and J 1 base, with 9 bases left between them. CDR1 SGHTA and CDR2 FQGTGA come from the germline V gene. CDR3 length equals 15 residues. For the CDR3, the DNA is TGTGCCAGCAGCTTTCTAGGGGGGAACACCGGGGAGCTGTTTTTT. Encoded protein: CASSFLGGNTGELFF.

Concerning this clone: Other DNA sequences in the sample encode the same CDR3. Written as DNA, the CDR3 is TGTGCCAGCAGCTTAAGTGGGGCCCTCTACGAGCAGTACTTC. Its protein product is CASSLSGALYEQYF. This sequence joins TRBV7-9 and TRBJ2-7; a possible D gene is TRBD1 (5 bases). Trimming cost V 2 bases and J 3 bases, with 11 bases left between them. There are 14 residues in the CDR3. Per germline, CDR1 SEHNR and CDR2 FQNEAQ (reference sequence).

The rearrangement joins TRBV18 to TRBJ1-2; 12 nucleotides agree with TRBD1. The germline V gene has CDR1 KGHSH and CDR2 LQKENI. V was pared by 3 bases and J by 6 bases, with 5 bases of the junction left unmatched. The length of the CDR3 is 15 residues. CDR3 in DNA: TGTGCCAGCTCACCCACCGGGACAGGGGGCGATGGCTACACCTTC. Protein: CASSPTGTGGDGYTF.

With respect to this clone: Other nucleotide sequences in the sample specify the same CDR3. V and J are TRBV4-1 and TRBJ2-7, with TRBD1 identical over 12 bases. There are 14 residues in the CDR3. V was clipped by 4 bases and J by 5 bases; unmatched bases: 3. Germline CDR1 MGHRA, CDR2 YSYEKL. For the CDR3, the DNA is TGCGCCAGCAGCCCGGGACAGGGGGCTCACGAGCAGTACTTC. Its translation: CASSPGQGAHEQYF.

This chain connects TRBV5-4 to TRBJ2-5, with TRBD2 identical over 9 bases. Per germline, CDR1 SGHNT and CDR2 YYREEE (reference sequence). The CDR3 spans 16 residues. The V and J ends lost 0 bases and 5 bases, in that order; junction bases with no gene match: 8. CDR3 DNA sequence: TGTGCCAGCAGCTTGGCCACGGCGGGAGGGCCCGAGACCCAGTACTTC. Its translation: CASSLATAGGPETQYF.

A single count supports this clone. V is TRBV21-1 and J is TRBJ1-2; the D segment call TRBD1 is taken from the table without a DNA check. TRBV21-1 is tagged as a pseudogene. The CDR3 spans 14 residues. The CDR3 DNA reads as TGTGCCAGTTCGAGATCCGGGCCACAGGCTGGCTACACCTTC. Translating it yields CASSRSGPQAGYTF.

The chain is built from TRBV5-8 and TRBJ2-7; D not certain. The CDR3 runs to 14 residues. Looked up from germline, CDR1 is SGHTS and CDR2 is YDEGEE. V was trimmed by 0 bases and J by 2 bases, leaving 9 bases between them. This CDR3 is CASSLGLDAYEQYF. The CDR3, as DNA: TGTGCCAGCAGCTTGGGGCTAGACGCCTACGAGCAGTACTTC. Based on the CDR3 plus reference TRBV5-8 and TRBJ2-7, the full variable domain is EAGVTQSPTHLIKTRGQQATLRCSPISGHTSVYWYQQALGLGLQFLLWYDEGEERNRGNFPPRFSGRQFPNYSSELNVNALELEDSALYLCASSLGLDAYEQYFGPGTRLTVT.

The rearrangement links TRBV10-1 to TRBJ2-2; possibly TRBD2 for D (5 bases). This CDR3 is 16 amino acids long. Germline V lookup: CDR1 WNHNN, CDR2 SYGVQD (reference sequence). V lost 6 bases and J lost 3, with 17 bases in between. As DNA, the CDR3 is TGCGCCAGCAGCACCTCTCTATTCGGGGACACCGGGGAGCTGTTTTTT. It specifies CASSTSLFGDTGELFF.

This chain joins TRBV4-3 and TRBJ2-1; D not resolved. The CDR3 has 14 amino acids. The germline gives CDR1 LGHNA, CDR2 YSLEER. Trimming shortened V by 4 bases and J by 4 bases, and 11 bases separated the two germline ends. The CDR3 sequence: CASSPGTEYNEQFF. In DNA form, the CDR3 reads TGCGCCAGCAGCCCAGGAACTGAATACAATGAGCAGTTCTTC.

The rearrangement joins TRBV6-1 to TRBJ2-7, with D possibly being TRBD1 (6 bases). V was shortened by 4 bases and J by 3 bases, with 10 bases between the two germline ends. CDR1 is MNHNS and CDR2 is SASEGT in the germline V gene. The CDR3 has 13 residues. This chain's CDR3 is CASSVTGNYEQYF. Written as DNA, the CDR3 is TGTGCCAGCAGTGTCACAGGGAACTACGAGCAGTACTTC.

The CDR3 is CAWSRTGNVLTF. DNA of the CDR3: TGTGCCTGGAGTCGGACAGGGAACGTCCTGACTTTC. The rearrangement uses TRBV30 and TRBJ2-6; TRBD1 matches 8 bases. The V gene's germline CDR1 is GTSNPN and CDR2 SVGIG (reference sequence). CDR3 length equals 12 residues. V shed 2 bases, J shed 10 bases, and the junction held 1 base outside the gene matches.

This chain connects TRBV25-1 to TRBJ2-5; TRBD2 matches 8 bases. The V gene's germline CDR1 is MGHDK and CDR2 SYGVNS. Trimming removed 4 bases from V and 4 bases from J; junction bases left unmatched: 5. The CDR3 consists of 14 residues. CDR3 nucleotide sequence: TGTGCCAGCAGTGGTCGGGGGGGCGGAGAGACCCAGTACTTC. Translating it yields CASSGRGGGETQYF. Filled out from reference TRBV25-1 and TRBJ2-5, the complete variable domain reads EADIYQTPRYLVIGTGKKITLECSQTMGHDKMYWYQQDPGMELHLIHYSYGVNSTEKGDLSSESTVSRIRTEHFPLTLESARPSHTSQYLCASSGRGGGETQYFGPGTRLLVL.

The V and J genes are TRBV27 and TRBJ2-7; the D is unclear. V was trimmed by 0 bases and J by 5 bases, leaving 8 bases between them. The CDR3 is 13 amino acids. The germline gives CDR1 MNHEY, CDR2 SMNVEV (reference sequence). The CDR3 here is CASSLSPRNEQYF. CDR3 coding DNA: TGTGCCAGCAGTTTATCCCCCCGAAACGAGCAGTACTTC.

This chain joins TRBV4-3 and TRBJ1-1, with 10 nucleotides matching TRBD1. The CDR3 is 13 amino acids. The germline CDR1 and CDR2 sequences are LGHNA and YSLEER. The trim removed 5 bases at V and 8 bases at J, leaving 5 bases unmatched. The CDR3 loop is CASSRDRGEEAFF. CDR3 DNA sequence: TGCGCCAGCAGCAGGGACAGGGGAGAGGAAGCTTTCTTT.

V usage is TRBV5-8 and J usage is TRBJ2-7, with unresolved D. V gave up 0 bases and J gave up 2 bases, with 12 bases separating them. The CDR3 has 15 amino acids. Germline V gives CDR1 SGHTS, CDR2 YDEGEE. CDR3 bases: TGTGCCAGCAGCTTGGCGTTTGGGGTCGCCTACGAGCAGTACTTC. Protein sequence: CASSLAFGVAYEQYF.

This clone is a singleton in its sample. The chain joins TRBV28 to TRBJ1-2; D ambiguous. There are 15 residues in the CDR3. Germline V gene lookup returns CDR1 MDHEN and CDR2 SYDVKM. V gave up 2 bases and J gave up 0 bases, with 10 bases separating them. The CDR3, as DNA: TGTGCCAGCAGTTTAGGTACAGCCGCTAACTATGGCTACACCTTC. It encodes CASSLGTAANYGYTF.

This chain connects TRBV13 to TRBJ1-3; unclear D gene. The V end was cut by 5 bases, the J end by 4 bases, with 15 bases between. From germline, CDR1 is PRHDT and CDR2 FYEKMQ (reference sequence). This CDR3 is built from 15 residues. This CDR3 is CASSPDRGRGNTIYF. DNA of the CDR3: TGTGCCAGCAGCCCGGACCGCGGACGGGGAAACACCATATATTTT.

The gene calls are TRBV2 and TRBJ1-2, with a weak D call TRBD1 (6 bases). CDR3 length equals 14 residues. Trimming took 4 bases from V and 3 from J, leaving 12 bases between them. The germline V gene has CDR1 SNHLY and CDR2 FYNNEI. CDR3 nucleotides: TGTGCCAGCAGTGCAAGGGCAGGGGACTATGGCTACACCTTC. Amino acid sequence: CASSARAGDYGYTF.

This CDR3 reads CASSEQGHGGETQYF. The CDR3, as DNA: TGTGCCAGCAGTGAACAGGGACACGGGGGAGAGACCCAGTACTTC. This sequence joins TRBV6-1 and TRBJ2-5; tentatively, D is TRBD1 or TRBD2 (6 bases each). The CDR3 spans 15 residues. Between the trimmed V and J ends, which lost 2 bases and 4 bases, there was a span of 14 bases. The germline CDR1 and CDR2 sequences are MNHNS and SASEGT.

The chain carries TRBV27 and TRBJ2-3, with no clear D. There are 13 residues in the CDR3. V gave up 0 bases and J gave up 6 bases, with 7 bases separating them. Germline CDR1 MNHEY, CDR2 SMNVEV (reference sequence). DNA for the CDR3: TGTGCCAGCAGTTTATCCCCCTGGGATACGCAGTATTTT. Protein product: CASSLSPWDTQYF.

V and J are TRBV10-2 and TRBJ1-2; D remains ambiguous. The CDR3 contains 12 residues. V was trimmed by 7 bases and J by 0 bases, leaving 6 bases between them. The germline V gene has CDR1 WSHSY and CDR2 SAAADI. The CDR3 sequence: CASIGSNYGYTF. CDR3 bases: TGCGCCAGCATCGGGTCTAACTATGGCTACACCTTC.

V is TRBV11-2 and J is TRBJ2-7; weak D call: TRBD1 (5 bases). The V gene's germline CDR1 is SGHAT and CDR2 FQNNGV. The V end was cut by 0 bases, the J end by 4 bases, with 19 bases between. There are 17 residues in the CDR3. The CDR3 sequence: CASSLDGAGHAFYEQYF. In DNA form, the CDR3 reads TGTGCCAGCAGCTTAGATGGGGCAGGGCACGCCTTTTACGAGCAGTACTTC.

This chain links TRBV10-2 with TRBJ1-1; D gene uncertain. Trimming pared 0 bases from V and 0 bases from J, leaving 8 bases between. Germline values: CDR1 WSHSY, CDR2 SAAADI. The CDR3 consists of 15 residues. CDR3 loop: CASSESNGMNTEAFF. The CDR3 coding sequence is TGCGCCAGCAGTGAGTCGAATGGGATGAACACTGAAGCTTTCTTT.

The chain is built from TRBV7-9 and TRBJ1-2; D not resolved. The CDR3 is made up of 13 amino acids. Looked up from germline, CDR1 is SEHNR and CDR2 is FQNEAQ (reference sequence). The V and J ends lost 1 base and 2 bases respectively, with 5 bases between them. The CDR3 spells CASSLDQNYGYTF. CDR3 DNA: TGTGCCAGCAGCTTAGATCAGAACTATGGCTACACCTTC.

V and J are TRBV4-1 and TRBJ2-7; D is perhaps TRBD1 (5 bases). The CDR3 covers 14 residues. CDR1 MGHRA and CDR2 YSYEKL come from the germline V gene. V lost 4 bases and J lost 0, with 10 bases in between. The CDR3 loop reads CASSPLQGSYEQYF. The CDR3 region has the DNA TGCGCCAGCAGCCCCCTCCAGGGCTCCTACGAGCAGTACTTC.

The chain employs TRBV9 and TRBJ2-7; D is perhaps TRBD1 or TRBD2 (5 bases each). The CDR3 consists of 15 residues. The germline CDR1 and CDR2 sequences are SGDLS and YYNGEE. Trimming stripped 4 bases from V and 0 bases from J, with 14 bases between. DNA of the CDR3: TGTGCCAGCAGCAGGGGTGGGAGTAGCTCCTACGAGCAGTACTTC. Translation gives CASSRGGSSSYEQYF.

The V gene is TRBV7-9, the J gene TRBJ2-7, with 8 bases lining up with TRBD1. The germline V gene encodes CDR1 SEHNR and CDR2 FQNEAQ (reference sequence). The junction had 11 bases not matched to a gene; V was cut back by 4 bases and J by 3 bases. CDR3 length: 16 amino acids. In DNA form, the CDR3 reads TGTGCCAGCAGCTCGACAGGGGCCATAGGGTACTACGAGCAGTACTTC. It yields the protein CASSSTGAIGYYEQYF.

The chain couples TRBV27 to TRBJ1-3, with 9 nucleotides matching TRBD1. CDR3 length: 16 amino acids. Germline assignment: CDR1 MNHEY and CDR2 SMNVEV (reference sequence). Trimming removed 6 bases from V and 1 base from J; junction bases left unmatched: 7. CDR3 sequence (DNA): TGTGCCAGCAGAGCCGGGACAGGGCATTCTGGAAACACCATATATTTT. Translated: CASRAGTGHSGNTIYF.

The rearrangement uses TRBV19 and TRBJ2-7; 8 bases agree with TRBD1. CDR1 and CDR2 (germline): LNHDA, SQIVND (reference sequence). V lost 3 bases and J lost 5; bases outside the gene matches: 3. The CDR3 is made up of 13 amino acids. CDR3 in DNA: TGTGCCAGTAGTATGGCAGGGGGCCACGAGCAGTACTTC. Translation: CASSMAGGHEQYF.

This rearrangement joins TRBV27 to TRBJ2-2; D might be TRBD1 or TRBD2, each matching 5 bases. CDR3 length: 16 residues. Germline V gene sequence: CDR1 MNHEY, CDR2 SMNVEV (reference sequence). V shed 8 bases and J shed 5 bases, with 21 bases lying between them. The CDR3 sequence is CASPLPGPRGTGELFF. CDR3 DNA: TGTGCCAGCCCTCTACCGGGACCCCGGGGAACCGGGGAGCTGTTTTTT.

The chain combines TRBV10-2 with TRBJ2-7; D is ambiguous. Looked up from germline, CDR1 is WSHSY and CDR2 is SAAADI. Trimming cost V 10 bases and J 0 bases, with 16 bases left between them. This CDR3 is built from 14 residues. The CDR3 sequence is CATLNTQISYEQYF. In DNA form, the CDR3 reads TGCGCCACTCTAAACACCCAAATCTCCTACGAGCAGTACTTC.

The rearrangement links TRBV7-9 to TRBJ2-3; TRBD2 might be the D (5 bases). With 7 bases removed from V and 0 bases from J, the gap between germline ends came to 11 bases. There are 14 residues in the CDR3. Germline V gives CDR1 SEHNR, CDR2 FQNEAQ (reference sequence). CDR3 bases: TGTGCCAGCAACTCGGGGTCGAGCACAGATACGCAGTATTTT. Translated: CASNSGSSTDTQYF.